This is a list of T cell receptor beta chains from one sample in a study of patients and donors after allogeneic stem cell transplantation. TCRdb passed the RT-PCR reads through MiXCR, listing each CDR3 protein once. The sample yields tens of thousands of distinct CDR3 sequences, around 48% seen once. Sequenced sample: blood, either unsorted or a sorted T cell fraction (not recorded which). These receptors came from a human donor who was either an allogeneic HSCT recipient or a stem cell or donor lymphocyte infusion donor (not recorded which). It is not recorded whose cells these are; they may come from a transplant donor. Both conserved end residues are part of each CDR3. The D gene is left open where the match is weak. Part of the rows lack a size; the others show once, few, many or a class for expanded clones.

- few TRBJ1-3 TRBV4-3 CASSQGPGNTIYF TGCGCCAGCAGCCAAGGGCCAGGAAACACCATATATTTT
TRBD1 - TRBJ1-1 TRBV7-2 CASSFSGTANTEAFF TGTGCCAGCAGCTTCTCCGGGACAGCGAACACTGAAGCTTTCTTT
- few TRBJ1-6 TRBV11-2 CASSSSGAVNSPLHF TGTGCCAGCAGCTCCTCGGGGGCTGTTAATTCACCCCTCCACTTT
- - TRBJ1-5 TRBV4-3 CASSQEWINQPQHF TGCGCCAGCAGCCAAGAGTGGATCAATCAGCCCCAGCATTTT
- - TRBJ1-6 TRBV7-3 CASSDQTVSPLPF TGTGCCAGCAGCGATCAGACAGTCTCACCCCTCCCCTTT
- - TRBJ1-2 TRBV12-3/TRBV12-4 CASSQDRGYGYTF TGTGCCAGCAGCCAGGACCGGGGGTATGGCTACACCTTC
TRBD1 few TRBJ1-3 TRBV5-1 CASSLAGTAGNTIYF TGCGCCAGCAGCTTGGCCGGGACAGCTGGAAACACCATATATTTT
- - TRBJ2-2 TRBV5-1 CASSLAAEGGELFF TGCGCCAGCAGCTTGGCCGCCGAGGGCGGGGAGCTGTTTTTT
- few TRBJ1-5 TRBV12-3/TRBV12-4 CASSLTGVGTIQPQHF TGTGCCAGCAGTTTAACTGGGGTAGGGACTATTCAGCCCCAGCATTTT
- many TRBJ1-2 TRBV28 CASSLDRGINYGYTF TGTGCCAGCAGTTTGGATCGAGGGATTAACTATGGCTACACCTTC
- - TRBJ1-4 TRBV14 CASSPGREKLFF TGTGCCAGCAGCCCAGGACGCGAAAAACTGTTTTTT
- - TRBJ1-6 TRBV27 CASSLRSSPLHF TGTGCCAGCAGTTTAAGAAGTTCACCCCTCCACTTT
- - TRBJ1-5 TRBV19 CASSIDTSPVFQQPQHF TGTGCCAGTAGTATAGATACTTCGCCAGTCTTCCAACAGCCCCAGCATTTT
- - TRBJ1-4 TRBV12-3/TRBV12-4 CASSLNIYNEKLFF TGTGCCAGCAGTTTGAATATCTATAATGAAAAACTGTTTTTT
- once TRBJ1-1 TRBV11-2 CASSLAVRGDTEAFF TGTGCCAGCAGCTTGGCAGTGAGGGGAGACACTGAAGCTTTCTTT
- few TRBJ1-1 TRBV15 CATNAGDSNTEAFF TGTGCCACGAACGCAGGGGACTCGAACACTGAAGCTTTCTTT
- - TRBJ2-2 TRBV5-6 CASSYGGRDTGELFF TGTGCCAGCAGCTACGGGGGGCGTGACACCGGGGAGCTGTTTTTT
TRBD1 - TRBJ2-5 TRBV28 CASSNPRTGKYF TGTGCCAGCAGTAACCCTCGGACAGGGAAGTACTTC
- few TRBJ1-1 TRBV7-8 CASSLLERAIGTEAFF TGTGCCAGCAGCTTACTGGAAAGGGCTATAGGTACTGAAGCTTTCTTT
- - TRBJ1-5 TRBV28 CASGQGRGWNQPQHF TGTGCCAGCGGCCAGGGGCGCGGGTGGAATCAGCCCCAGCATTTT
TRBD1 - TRBJ1-2 TRBV12-3/TRBV12-4 CASSLEGAPSYGYTF TGTGCCAGCAGTTTAGAGGGGGCGCCGAGCTATGGCTACACCTTC
TRBD2 once TRBJ2-1 TRBV27 CASSFGLAGERAHNEQFF TGTGCCAGCAGTTTTGGGCTAGCGGGAGAGAGGGCCCACAATGAGCAGTTCTTC
- - TRBJ1-2 TRBV5-1 CASSLRDTNDYGYTF TGCGCCAGCAGCTTACGGGACACCAACGACTATGGCTACACCTTC
- - TRBJ1-3 TRBV6-6 CASSYSHPGDGNTIYF TGTGCCAGCAGTTACTCACACCCAGGGGACGGAAACACCATATATTTT
- - TRBJ1-1 TRBV11-2 CASSLAGQSEAFF TGTGCCAGCAGCTTGGCTGGACAGTCTGAAGCTTTCTTT
- - TRBJ2-5 TRBV7-6 CASSLGQPDPQETQYF TGTGCCAGCAGCTTAGGCCAGCCTGACCCCCAAGAGACCCAGTACTTC
- - TRBJ1-1 TRBV28 CASSSTVTGEAFF TGTGCCAGCAGTTCAACCGTGACAGGTGAAGCTTTCTTT
- - TRBJ1-6 TRBV20-1 CSARMEVGTPLHF TGCAGTGCTAGAATGGAGGTGGGGACACCCCTCCACTTT
TRBD2 - TRBJ2-7 TRBV29-1 CSVPGTSSGYEQYF TGCAGCGTCCCCGGGACTAGTAGTGGATACGAGCAGTACTTC
- - TRBJ2-3 TRBV4-3 CASSQDQEVDTQYF TGCGCCAGCAGCCAAGATCAAGAGGTGGATACGCAGTATTTT
TRBD1 - TRBJ1-3 TRBV9 CTSSVGTGWDTIYF TGTACCAGCAGCGTAGGGACAGGCTGGGACACCATATATTTT
TRBD2 - TRBJ2-2 TRBV12-3/TRBV12-4 CAISLWGLAGGPNTGELFF TGTGCCATCTCCCTATGGGGCCTAGCGGGAGGGCCGAACACCGGGGAGCTGTTTTTT
TRBD1 - TRBJ1-6 TRBV28 CASSRQGYNSPLHF TGTGCCAGCAGTAGACAGGGCTATAATTCACCCCTCCACTTT
- - TRBJ1-5 TRBV6-5 CASSYLAGRGQPQHF TGTGCCAGCAGTTATTTGGCAGGGCGAGGTCAGCCCCAGCATTTT
TRBD1 - TRBJ2-1 TRBV19 CASSISGQADETYNEQFF TGTGCCAGTAGTATATCGGGACAGGCGGATGAAACCTACAATGAGCAGTTCTTC
TRBD1 - TRBJ1-1 TRBV6-6 CASSYSDRGLNTEAFF TGTGCCAGCAGTTACTCGGACAGGGGTTTGAACACTGAAGCTTTCTTT
- - TRBJ1-2 TRBV29-1 CSVGGSRGANYGYTF TGCAGCGTTGGCGGTTCTAGGGGCGCGAACTATGGCTACACCTTC